The clone carrying this T cell receptor (beta chain) is a singleton in its sample. Original handling: Amplification from reference gene primers served as the basis for estimated nucleated cell counts. The repertoire was sequenced with immunoSEQ multiplex PCR; TCRdb's copy has only in-frame clones and lacks some. V, J and clone size derive from that table, while D and trimming were established from the DNA sequence. The table lists 200,000 to 250,000 clones, around 86% of them singletons. This entry comes from a study of blood T cell repertoires in COVID-19. Study as a whole: Material from acute and convalescent COVID-19 was sourced from the United States, Italy and Spain. In each case, the material was cDNA or gDNA derived from T cells, B-cell-depleted T cells, or PBMCs.

Seattle-derived patients entered the study during active infection and were followed longitudinally. The V gene end was trimmed by 4 bases and the J gene end by 2 bases; junction bases not matched to a gene: 7. This CDR3 is built from 16 residues. Looked up from germline, CDR1 is KGHDR and CDR2 is SFDVKD. The clonotype originates from a woman aged 45 to 65 with COVID-19, enrolled during active disease. The source material was peripheral blood. The chain links TRBV24-1 to TRBJ2-1; 7 nucleotides agree with TRBD1. Written as DNA, the CDR3 is TGTGCCACCAGTGACAGGGACAGCCGGCCCTACAATGAGCAGTTCTTC. Protein sequence: CATSDRDSRPYNEQFF.